This entry concerns a single T cell receptor (beta chain). What it recognizes is unknown. The V gene's germline CDR1 is LGHDT and CDR2 YNNKEL (reference sequence). This CDR3 has 17 residues. V shed 1 base, J shed 2 bases, and the junction held 8 bases outside the gene matches. CD4+ T cells specific for antigen were expanded with viral peptide pools by the ViraFEST assay before sequencing. The authors isolated CD4+ T cells after around nine days of culture. Nucleocapsid antibodies were negative in the vaccine recipients, who had never had SARS-CoV-2 infection. This sample is drawn from a study of vaccination effects on CD4 cells after COVID-19. Study overall: Subjects were given two BNT162b2 or mRNA-1273 vaccine doses.

The method was immunoSEQ multiplex PCR; TCRdb's version includes in-frame clones alone and lacks a portion of them. The data contain about 55,000 clones, about two thirds of them seen just once; the ten biggest clones take up 18%. The sequencing used CD4+ T cells from PBMCs cultured with SARS-CoV-2 spike peptides, collected before COVID-19 vaccination. The sequence came from a human donor who received a COVID-19 vaccine. This chain uses TRBV3-1 (or the pseudogene TRBV3-2) with TRBJ2-7; 10 bases agree with TRBD1. The CDR3 bases are TGTGCCAGCAGCCAAGCCCTCTCCGGGACAGGGGCCTACGAGCAGTACTTC. Translating gives CASSQALSGTGAYEQYF.